This T cell receptor (beta chain) came from a study of shared clonotypes between healthy human individuals. Sequencing was at deep level. This table comes from immunoSEQ multiplex PCR, and its TCRdb copy is limited to in-frame clones, with some not included. This table has about 2.4 million clones, over 85% appearing once. This clone appeared a few times. Input material: naive CD4+ T cells from PBMCs. As to subset: CD45RA+ positively selected. The sequence was obtained from a man younger than 35 in good health. Some clones in this sample may be carry-over from other donors' samples.

The CDR3 region has the DNA TGTGCCAGCTCACCCTTGAGGACGGATGACTATGGCTACACCTTC. Residues: CASSPLRTDDYGYTF. V and J are TRBV18 and TRBJ1-2; D remains ambiguous. Germline CDR1 KGHSH, CDR2 LQKENI. The CDR3 is 15 residues long. Trimming removed 3 bases at V and 3 bases at J, with 14 bases between. Full variable domain (rest looked up from reference TRBV18 and TRBJ1-2): NAGVMQNPRHLVRRRGQEARLRCSPMKGHSHVYWYRQLPEEGLKFMVYLQKENIIDESGMPKERFSAEFPKEGPSILRIQQVVRGDSAAYFCASSPLRTDDYGYTFGSGTRLTVV.